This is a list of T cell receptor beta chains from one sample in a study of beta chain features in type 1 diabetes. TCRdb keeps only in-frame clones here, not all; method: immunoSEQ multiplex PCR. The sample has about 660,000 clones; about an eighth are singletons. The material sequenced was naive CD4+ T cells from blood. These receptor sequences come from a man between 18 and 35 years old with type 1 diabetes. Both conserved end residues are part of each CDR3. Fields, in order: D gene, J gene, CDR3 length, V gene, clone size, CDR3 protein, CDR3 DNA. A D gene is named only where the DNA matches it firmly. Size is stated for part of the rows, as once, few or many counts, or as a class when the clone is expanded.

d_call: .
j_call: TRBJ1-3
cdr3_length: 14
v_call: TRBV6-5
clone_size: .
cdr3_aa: CASHEDVSGNTIYF
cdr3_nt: TGTGCCAGCCATGAGGACGTCTCTGGAAACACCATATATTTT

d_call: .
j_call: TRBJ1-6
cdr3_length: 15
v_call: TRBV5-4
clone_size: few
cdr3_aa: CASSLVGSYNSPLHF
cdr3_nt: TGTGCCAGCAGCTTGGTAGGCTCCTATAATTCACCCCTCCACTTT

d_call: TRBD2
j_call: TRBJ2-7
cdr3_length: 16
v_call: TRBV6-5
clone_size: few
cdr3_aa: CASSYSRLAGFYEQYF
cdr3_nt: TGTGCCAGCAGTTACTCCCGGCTAGCGGGGTTCTACGAGCAGTACTTC

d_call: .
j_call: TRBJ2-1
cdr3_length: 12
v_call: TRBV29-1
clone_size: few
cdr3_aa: CSVVYRDNEQFF
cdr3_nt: TGCAGCGTTGTATACCGGGACAATGAGCAGTTCTTC

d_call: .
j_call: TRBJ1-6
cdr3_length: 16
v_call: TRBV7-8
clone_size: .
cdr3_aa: CASSFRNSALESPLHF
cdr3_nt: TGTGCCAGCAGCTTCCGGAACAGTGCTTTGGAATCACCCCTCCACTTT

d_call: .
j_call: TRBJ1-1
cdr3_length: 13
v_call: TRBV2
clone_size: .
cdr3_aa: CASLPNLNTEAFF
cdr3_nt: TGTGCCAGCTTACCGAACCTGAACACTGAAGCTTTCTTT

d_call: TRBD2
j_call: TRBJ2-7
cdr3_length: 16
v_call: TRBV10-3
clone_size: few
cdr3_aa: CAIMDGAGGISYEQYF
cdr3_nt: TGTGCCATCATGGACGGAGCGGGAGGTATCTCCTACGAGCAGTACTTC

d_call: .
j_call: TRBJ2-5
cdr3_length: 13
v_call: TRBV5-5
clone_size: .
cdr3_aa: CASSLAQGETQYF
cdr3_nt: TGTGCCAGCAGCTTGGCCCAGGGGGAGACCCAGTACTTC

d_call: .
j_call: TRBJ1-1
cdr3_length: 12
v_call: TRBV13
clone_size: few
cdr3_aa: CASSRIRAEAFF
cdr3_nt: TGTGCCAGCAGCCGAATCAGGGCCGAGGCTTTCTTT

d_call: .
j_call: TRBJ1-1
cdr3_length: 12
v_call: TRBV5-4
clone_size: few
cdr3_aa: CASSLGFAEAFF
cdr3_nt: TGTGCCAGCAGCTTGGGCTTTGCTGAAGCTTTCTTT

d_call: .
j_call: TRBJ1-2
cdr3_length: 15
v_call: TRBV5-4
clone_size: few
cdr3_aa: CASSFGGKLNYGYTF
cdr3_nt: TGTGCCAGCAGCTTTGGGGGCAAACTGAACTATGGCTACACCTTC

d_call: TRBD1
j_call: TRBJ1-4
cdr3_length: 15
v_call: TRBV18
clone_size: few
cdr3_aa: CASSPFDRAGGKLFF
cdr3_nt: TGTGCCAGCTCACCATTCGACAGGGCAGGTGGAAAACTGTTTTTT

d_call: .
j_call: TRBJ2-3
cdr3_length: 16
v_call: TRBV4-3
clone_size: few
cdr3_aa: CASSQRGTASTDTQYF
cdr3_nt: TGCGCCAGCAGCCAGCGCGGGACAGCTAGCACAGATACGCAGTATTTT

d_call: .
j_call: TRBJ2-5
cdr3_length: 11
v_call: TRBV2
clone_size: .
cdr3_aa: CASRVQETQYF
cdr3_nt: TGTGCCAGCAGGGTCCAAGAGACCCAGTACTTC

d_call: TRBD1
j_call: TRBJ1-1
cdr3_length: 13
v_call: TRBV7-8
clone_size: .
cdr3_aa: CASSRQGETEAFF
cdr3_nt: TGTGCCAGCAGTAGACAGGGGGAAACTGAAGCTTTCTTT

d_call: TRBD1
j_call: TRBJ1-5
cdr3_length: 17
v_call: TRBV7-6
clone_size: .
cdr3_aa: CASSLGPGQLSNQPQHF
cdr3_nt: TGTGCCAGCAGCCTGGGTCCGGGACAGCTAAGCAATCAGCCCCAGCATTTT

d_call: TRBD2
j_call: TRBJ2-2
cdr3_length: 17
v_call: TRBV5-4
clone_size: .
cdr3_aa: CASSPPGLASNTGELFF
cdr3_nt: TGTGCCAGCAGCCCACCGGGACTAGCGTCGAACACCGGGGAGCTGTTTTTT

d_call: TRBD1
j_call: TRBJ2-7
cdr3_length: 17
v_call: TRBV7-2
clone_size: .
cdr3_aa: CASSFIDRGRGSYEQYF
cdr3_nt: TGTGCCAGCAGCTTCATAGACAGGGGGCGCGGGTCCTACGAGCAGTACTTC

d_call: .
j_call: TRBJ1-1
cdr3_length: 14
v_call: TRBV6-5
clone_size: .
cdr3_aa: CASSYWRTNTEAFF
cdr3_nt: TGTGCCAGCAGTTACTGGCGGACGAACACTGAAGCTTTCTTT

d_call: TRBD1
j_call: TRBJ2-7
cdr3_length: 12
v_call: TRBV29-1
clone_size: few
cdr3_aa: CSAGQGRYEQYF
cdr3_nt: TGCAGCGCTGGACAGGGGAGGTACGAGCAGTACTTC

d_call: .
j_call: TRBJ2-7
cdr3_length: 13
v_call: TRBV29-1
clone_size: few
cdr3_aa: CSVYLPMAEEQYF
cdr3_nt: TGCAGCGTTTATTTGCCGATGGCGGAAGAGCAGTACTTC

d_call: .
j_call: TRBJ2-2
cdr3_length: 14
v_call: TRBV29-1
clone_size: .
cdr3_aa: CSVVHSGNTGELFF
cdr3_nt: TGCAGCGTAGTCCATAGCGGGAACACCGGGGAGCTGTTTTTT

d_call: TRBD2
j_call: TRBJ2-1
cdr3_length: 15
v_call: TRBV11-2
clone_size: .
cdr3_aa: CASSPGLAASNEQFF
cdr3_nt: TGTGCCAGCAGCCCGGGACTAGCGGCCTCAAATGAGCAGTTCTTC

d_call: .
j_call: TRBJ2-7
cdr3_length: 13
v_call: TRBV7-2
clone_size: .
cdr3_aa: CASSLAQGAGQYF
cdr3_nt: TGTGCCAGCAGCTTAGCGCAGGGCGCGGGGCAGTACTTC

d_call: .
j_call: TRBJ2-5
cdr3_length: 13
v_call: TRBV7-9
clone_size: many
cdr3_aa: CASSYGSGETQYF
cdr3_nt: TGTGCCAGCAGCTACGGGAGCGGGGAGACCCAGTACTTC

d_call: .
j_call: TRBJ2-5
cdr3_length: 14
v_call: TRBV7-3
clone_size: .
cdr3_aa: CASSPTTGGETQYF
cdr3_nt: TGTGCCAGCAGCCCTACTACAGGAGGGGAGACCCAGTACTTC

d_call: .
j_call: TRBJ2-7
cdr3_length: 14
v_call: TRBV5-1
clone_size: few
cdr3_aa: CASSSAIRAYEQYF
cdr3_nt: TGCGCCAGCAGCTCCGCCATCCGTGCCTACGAGCAGTACTTC

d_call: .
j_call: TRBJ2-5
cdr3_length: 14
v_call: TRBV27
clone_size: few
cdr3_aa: CASRPWQGGETQYF
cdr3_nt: TGTGCCAGCAGACCGTGGCAGGGTGGCGAGACCCAGTACTTC

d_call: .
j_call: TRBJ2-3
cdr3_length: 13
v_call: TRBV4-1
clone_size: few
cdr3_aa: CASSQVSTDTQYF
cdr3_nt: TGCGCCAGCAGCCAAGTTAGCACAGATACGCAGTATTTT

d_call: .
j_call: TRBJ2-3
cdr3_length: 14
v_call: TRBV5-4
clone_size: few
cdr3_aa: CASSLKGPPDTQYF
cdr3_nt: TGTGCCAGCAGCCTGAAAGGACCTCCGGATACGCAGTATTTT

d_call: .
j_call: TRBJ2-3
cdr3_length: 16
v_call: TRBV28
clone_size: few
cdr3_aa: CASSSGQRREKDTQYF
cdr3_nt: TGTGCCAGCAGTTCCGGACAGCGCCGGGAGAAAGATACGCAGTATTTT

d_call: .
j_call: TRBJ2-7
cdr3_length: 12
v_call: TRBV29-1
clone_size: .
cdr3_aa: CSAMVPGDEQYF
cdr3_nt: TGCAGCGCCATGGTCCCCGGCGACGAGCAGTACTTC

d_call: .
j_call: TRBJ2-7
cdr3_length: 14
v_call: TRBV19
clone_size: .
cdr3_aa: CASSLPDGPYEQYF
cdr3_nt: TGTGCCAGTAGCCTCCCGGACGGACCCTACGAGCAGTACTTC

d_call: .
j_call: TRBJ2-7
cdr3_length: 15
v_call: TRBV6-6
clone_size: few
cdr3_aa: CASQGLSFTIYEQYF
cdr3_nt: TGTGCCAGCCAGGGGCTATCCTTTACCATCTACGAGCAGTACTTC

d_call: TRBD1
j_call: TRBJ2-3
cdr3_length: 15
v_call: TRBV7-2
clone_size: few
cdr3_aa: CASSIGTGNTDTQYF
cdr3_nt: TGTGCCAGCAGCATTGGGACAGGAAACACAGATACGCAGTATTTT

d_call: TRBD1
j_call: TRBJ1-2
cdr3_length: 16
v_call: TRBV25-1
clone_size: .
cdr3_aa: CASSEEGTDPNYGYTF
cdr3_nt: TGTGCCAGCAGTGAAGAAGGGACAGATCCTAACTATGGCTACACCTTC

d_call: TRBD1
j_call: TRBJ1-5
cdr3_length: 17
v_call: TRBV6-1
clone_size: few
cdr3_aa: CASSELPDDRGNQPQHF
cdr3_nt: TGTGCCAGCAGTGAATTGCCTGATGACAGGGGGAATCAGCCCCAGCATTTT